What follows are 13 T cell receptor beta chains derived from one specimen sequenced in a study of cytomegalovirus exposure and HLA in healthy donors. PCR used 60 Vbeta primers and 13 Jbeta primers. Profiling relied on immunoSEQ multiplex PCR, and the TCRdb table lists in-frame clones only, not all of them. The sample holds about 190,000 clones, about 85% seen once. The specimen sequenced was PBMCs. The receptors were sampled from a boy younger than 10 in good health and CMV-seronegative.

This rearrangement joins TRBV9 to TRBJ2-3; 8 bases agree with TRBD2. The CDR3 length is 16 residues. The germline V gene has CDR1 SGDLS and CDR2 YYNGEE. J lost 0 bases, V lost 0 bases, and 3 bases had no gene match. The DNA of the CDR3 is TGTGCCAGCAGCGTAGCAGCGGGGGCTAGCACAGATACGCAGTATTTT. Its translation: CASSVAAGASTDTQYF.

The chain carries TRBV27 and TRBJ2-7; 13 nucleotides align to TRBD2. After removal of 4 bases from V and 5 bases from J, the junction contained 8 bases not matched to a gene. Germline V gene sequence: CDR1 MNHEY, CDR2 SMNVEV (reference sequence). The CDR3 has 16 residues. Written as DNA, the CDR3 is TGTGCCAGCAGTTCCGGGACTAGCGGGACGATGAACGAGCAGTACTTC. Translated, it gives CASSSGTSGTMNEQYF.

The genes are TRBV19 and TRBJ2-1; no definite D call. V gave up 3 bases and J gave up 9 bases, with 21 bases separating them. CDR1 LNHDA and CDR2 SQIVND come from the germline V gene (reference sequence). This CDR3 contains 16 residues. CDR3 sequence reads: CASSMRRVGEESEQFF. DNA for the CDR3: TGTGCCAGTAGTATGCGACGAGTGGGTGAGGAGAGTGAGCAGTTCTTC.

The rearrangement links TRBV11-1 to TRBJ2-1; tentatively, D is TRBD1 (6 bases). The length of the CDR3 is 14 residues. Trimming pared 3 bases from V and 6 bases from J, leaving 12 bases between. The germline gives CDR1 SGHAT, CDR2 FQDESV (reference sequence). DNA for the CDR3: TGTGCCAGCAGCTTCCGGCTCAGGGGCAATGAGCAGTTCTTC. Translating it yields CASSFRLRGNEQFF.

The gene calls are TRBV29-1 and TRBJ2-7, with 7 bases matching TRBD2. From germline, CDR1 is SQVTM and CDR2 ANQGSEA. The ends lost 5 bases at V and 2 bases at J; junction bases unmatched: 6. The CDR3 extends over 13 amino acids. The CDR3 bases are TGCAGCGTTATTAGCGGGCCCACCTACGAGCAGTACTTC. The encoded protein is CSVISGPTYEQYF.

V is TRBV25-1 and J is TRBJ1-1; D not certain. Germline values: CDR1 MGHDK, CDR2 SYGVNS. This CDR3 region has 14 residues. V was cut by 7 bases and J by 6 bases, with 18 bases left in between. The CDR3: CASTTASRSAEAFF. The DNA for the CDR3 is TGTGCCAGCACCACGGCCAGCCGTAGCGCTGAAGCTTTCTTT.

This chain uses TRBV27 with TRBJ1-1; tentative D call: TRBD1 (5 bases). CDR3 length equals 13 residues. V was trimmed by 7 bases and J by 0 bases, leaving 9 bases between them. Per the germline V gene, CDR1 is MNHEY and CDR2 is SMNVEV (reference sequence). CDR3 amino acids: CASTQGVNTEAFF. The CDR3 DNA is TGTGCCAGCACCCAGGGTGTGAACACTGAAGCTTTCTTT.

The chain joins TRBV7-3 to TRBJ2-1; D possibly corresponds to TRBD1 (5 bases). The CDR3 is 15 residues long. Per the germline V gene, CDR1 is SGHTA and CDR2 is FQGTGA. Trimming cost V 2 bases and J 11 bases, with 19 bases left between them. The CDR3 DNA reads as TGTGCCAGCAGCTTAGATGGGGCCGTTATGGGGCAGCAGTTCTTC. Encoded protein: CASSLDGAVMGQQFF.

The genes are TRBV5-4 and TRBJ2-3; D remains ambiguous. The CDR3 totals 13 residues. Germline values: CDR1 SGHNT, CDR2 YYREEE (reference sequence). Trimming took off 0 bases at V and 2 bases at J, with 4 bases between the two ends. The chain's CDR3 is CASSLEYTDTQYF. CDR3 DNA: TGTGCCAGCAGCTTGGAATACACAGATACGCAGTATTTT.

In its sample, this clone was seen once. CDR3 residues: CASSLAGASTQYF. CDR3 coding DNA: TGCGCCAGCAGCTTGGCAGGGGCTAGCACGCAGTATTTT. The V gene is TRBV5-1, the J gene TRBJ2-3; possibly TRBD1 for D (6 bases). The CDR3 is 13 amino acids. Germline assignment: CDR1 SGHRS and CDR2 YFSETQ. V lost 0 bases and J lost 9, with 11 bases in between. Full variable domain (rest looked up from reference TRBV5-1 and TRBJ2-3): KAGVTQTPRYLIKTRGQQVTLSCSPISGHRSVSWYQQTPGQGLQFLFEYFSETQRNKGNFPGRFSGRQFSNSRSEMNVSTLELGDSALYLCASSLAGASTQYFGPGTRLTVL.

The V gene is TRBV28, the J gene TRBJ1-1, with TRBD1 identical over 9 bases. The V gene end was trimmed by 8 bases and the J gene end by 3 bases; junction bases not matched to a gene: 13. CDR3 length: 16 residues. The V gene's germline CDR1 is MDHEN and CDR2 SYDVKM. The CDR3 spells CASADPTGGVDTEAFF. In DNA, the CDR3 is TGTGCCAGCGCGGACCCGACAGGGGGGGTTGACACTGAAGCTTTCTTT.

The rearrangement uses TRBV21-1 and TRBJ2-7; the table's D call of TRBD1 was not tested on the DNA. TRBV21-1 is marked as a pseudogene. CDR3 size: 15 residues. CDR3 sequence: CASSKEGAYVYEQYF. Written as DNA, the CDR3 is TGTGCCAGCAGCAAAGAGGGGGCTTATGTCTACGAGCAGTACTTC.

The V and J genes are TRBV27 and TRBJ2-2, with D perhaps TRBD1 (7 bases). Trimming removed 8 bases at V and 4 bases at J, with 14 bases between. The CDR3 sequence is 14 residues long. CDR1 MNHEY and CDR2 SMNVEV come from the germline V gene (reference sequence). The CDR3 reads CASGGGFGTGELFF. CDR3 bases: TGTGCCAGCGGAGGGGGCTTTGGCACCGGGGAGCTGTTTTTT.